This T cell receptor (beta chain) was observed in a study of cytomegalovirus exposure and HLA in healthy donors. Healthy individuals who donated bone marrow served as the donors. A remark on this clone: Its antigen is not known.

PCR employed 60 Vbeta and 13 Jbeta primers. The repertoire was sequenced with immunoSEQ multiplex PCR; TCRdb's copy has only in-frame clones and lacks some. The sample has some 56,000 clones; around four fifths are singletons. Findings and caveats of the study: In a later analysis, compared with equally common non-associated chains, HLA-associated beta chains were more expanded. In vitro work confirmed that three CMV-associated chains recognize CMV antigens.

This receptor was identified in a man in his fifties in good health and CMV-seronegative. Material: PBMCs.

The CDR3 protein is CASSSDIYEQYF. The CDR3 DNA follows: TGTGCCAGCAGCTCCGACATCTACGAGCAGTACTTC. J is TRBJ2-7 and V is TRBV7-9; D uncertain. CDR1 and CDR2 (germline): SEHNR, FQNEAQ (reference sequence). The CDR3 totals 12 residues. V was pared by 4 bases and J by 3 bases, with 7 bases between. The entire variable domain, with the rest obtained from reference TRBV7-9 and TRBJ2-7, is as follows: DTGVSQNPRHKITKRGQNVTFRCDPISEHNRLYWYRQTLGQGPEFLTYFQNEAQLEKSRLLSDRFSAERPKGSFSTLEIQRTEQGDSAMYLCASSSDIYEQYFGPGTRLTVT.